One and the same sample provided the 8 T cell receptor beta chains below, sequenced in a study of cytomegalovirus exposure and HLA in healthy donors. The PCR employed 60 Vbeta primers together with 13 Jbeta primers. The assay was immunoSEQ multiplex PCR, and TCRdb's table has in-frame clones only and misses some. The data contain about 130,000 clones, 76% of them seen just once; the ten biggest clones take up about 2.9%. Sequencing used PBMCs. The receptors here all came from a man aged 35 to 55 in good health and CMV-seronegative.

The chain combines TRBV7-8 with TRBJ2-7; possible D gene TRBD1, 5 bases. CDR3 length: 14 residues. The V end was cut by 5 bases, the J end by 0 bases, with 11 bases between. The germline V gene encodes CDR1 SGHVS and CDR2 FQNEAQ. In DNA, the CDR3 is TGTGCCAGCAGCGGAATCACAGGCTCCTACGAGCAGTACTTC. Protein sequence: CASSGITGSYEQYF.

This chain links TRBV30 with TRBJ1-2, with D hard to call. The germline V and J ends were trimmed by 0 bases and 8 bases, with 13 bases remaining between them. The germline gives CDR1 GTSNPN, CDR2 SVGIG (reference sequence). The CDR3 is 13 residues long. CDR3 sequence: CAWSVRSAGGYTF. The CDR3 DNA reads as TGTGCCTGGAGTGTAAGGTCGGCGGGGGGCTACACCTTC.

This clone was observed a handful of times. The chain employs TRBV28 and TRBJ2-7; tentatively, D is TRBD1 (5 bases). This CDR3 is built from 12 residues. Germline V gives CDR1 MDHEN, CDR2 SYDVKM. Trimming stripped 6 bases from V and 3 bases from J, with 9 bases between. CDR3 nucleotides: TGTGCCAGCAGGCGTCAGGGCTACGAGCAGTACTTC. Its protein product is CASRRQGYEQYF.

The chain couples TRBV7-2 to TRBJ2-5; TRBD1 agrees at 7 bases. This CDR3 has 14 amino acids. Trimming removed 5 bases from V and 4 bases from J; junction bases left unmatched: 7. The V gene's germline CDR1 is SGHTA and CDR2 FQGNSA. CDR3 residues: CASSPDYRGETQYF. The DNA for the CDR3 is TGTGCCAGCAGCCCAGACTACAGGGGAGAGACCCAGTACTTC.

The rearrangement joins TRBV6-5 to TRBJ1-1; tentatively, D is TRBD1 (6 bases). CDR1 is MNHEY and CDR2 is SVGAGI in the germline V gene. V gave up 4 bases and J gave up 1 base, with 13 bases separating them. The CDR3 length is 15 residues. The CDR3 DNA sequence: TGTGCCAGCAGTTTCAGGGGTTTTGGGAACACTGAAGCTTTCTTT. Its translation is CASSFRGFGNTEAFF.

The J gene is TRBJ2-7, the V gene TRBV9, with 9 bases lining up with TRBD1. V lost 1 base and J lost 6; bases outside the gene matches: 2. Germline V CDR1 and CDR2: SGDLS, YYNGEE. This CDR3 region has 13 residues. The DNA of the CDR3 is TGTGCCAGCAGCGTAAGACAGGGGGGCGAGCAGTACTTC. It translates to CASSVRQGGEQYF. Looking up the rest from reference TRBV9 and TRBJ2-7 gives the full variable domain: DSGVTQTPKHLITATGQRVTLRCSPRSGDLSVYWYQQSLDQGLQFLIQYYNGEERAKGNILERFSAQQFPDLHSELNLSSLELGDSALYFCASSVRQGGEQYFGPGTRLTVT.

The V and J genes are TRBV10-3 and TRBJ1-1; tentatively, D is TRBD1 (5 bases). The CDR3 runs 12 residues. V lost 6 bases, J lost 1 base, and 6 bases lay in between. CDR1 and CDR2 (germline): ENHRY, SYGVKD. The CDR3 sequence: CAISGQNTEAFF. In DNA, the CDR3 is TGTGCCATCAGCGGACAGAACACTGAAGCTTTCTTT.

The chain recombines TRBV7-7 with TRBJ2-1; D ambiguous. Trimming removed 5 bases from V and 5 bases from J, with 13 bases in between. From germline, CDR1 is SSHAT and CDR2 FNYEAQ (reference sequence). The CDR3 runs 14 residues. The DNA of the CDR3 is TGTGCCAGCAGCGATTGGCCTGGAGACAATGAGCAGTTCTTC. Residues: CASSDWPGDNEQFF.